This TCR beta chain was sequenced for a study of vaccination effects on CD4 cells after COVID-19. Study outcomes and limitations: The study had few convalescent patients and no early post-infection timepoints. Clonal contraction was marked in infection- and vaccine-induced clones late after vaccination.

Sequencing was preceded by expansion of antigen-specific CD4+ T cells with viral peptide pools in the ViraFEST assay. It was after approximately 10 days of culture that CD4+ T cells were isolated. Each participant received a vaccine that was either BNT162b2 or mRNA-1273, given as two doses. Half the medium was swapped for IL-2 medium on days 3 and 7. In germline, CDR1 is MNHEY, CDR2 SVGAGI. This CDR3 comprises 15 residues. TCRdb's copy holds only in-frame clones and misses some; the assay was immunoSEQ multiplex PCR. This table holds roughly 70,000 clones, 70% to 85% found once. A remark on this clone: Its antigen is undetermined. One end of the junction does not line up with germline, which may come from a read error.

The input for sequencing was CD4+ T cells from PBMCs cultured with HCoV-229E spike peptides, taken after COVID-19 vaccination. The chain couples TRBV6-5 to TRBJ1-1; D gene ambiguous. The sequence came from a human donor who received a COVID-19 vaccine. As DNA, the CDR3 is TGTGCCAGCAGCCCCGATTATCCTACTAACAATGAAGCTTTCTTT. Translation: CASSPDYPTNNEAFF.